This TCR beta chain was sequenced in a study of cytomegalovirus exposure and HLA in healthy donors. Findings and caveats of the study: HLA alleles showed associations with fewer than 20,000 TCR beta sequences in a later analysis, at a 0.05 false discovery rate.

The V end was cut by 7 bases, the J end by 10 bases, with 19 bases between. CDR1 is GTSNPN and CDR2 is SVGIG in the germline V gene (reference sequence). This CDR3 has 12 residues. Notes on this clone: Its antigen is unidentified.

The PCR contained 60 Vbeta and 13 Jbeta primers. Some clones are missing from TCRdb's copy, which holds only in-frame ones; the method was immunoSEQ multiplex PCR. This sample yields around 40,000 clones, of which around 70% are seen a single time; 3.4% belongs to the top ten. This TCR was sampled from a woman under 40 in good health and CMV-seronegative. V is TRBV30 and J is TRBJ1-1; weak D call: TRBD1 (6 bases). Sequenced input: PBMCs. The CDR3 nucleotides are TGTGCCTCAGATCAGGGGTCGGTGGGAGCTTTCTTT. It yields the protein CASDQGSVGAFF. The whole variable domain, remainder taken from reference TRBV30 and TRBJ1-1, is SQTIHQWPATLVQPVGSPLSLECTVEGTSNPNLYWYRQAAGRGLQLLFYSVGIGQISSEVPQNLSASRPQDRQFILSSKKLLLSDSGFYLCASDQGSVGAFFGQGTRLTVV.